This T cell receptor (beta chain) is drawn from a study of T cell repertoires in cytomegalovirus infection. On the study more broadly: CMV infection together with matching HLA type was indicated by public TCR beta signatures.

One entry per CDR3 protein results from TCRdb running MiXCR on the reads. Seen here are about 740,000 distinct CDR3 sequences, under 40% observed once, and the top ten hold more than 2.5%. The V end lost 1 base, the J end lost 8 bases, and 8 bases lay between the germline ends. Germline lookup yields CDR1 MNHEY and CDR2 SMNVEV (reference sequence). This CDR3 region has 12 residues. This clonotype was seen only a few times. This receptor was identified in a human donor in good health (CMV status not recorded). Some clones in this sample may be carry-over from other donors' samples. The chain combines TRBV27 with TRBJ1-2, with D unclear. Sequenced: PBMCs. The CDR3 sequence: CASSLWGRGYTF. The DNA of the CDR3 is TGTGCCAGCAGTTTATGGGGTAGGGGCTACACCTTC.